This record looks at one TCR beta chain sequence and its context. This table comes from immunoSEQ multiplex PCR, and its TCRdb copy is limited to in-frame clones, with some not included. Among 60,000 to 80,000 clones listed, roughly 80% were seen once. This sample was taken from a study of OX40 agonist ivuxolimab in advanced cancers. Study information: Dose-escalation cases comprised hepatocellular carcinoma, melanoma, renal cell or head and neck cancer.

Per germline, CDR1 SEHNR and CDR2 FQNEAQ (reference sequence). The CDR3 is 16 amino acids. V was shortened by 7 bases and J by 2 bases, with 19 bases between the two germline ends. The chain is built from TRBV7-9 and TRBJ2-3; tentative D call: TRBD1 (7 bases). Here the sequenced sample was CD4+ or CD8+ T cells sorted from blood, taken in a trial of the OX40 agonist ivuxolimab. This clonotype originated in an adult with an advanced solid tumor such as melanoma, head and neck, liver or kidney cancer. As DNA, the CDR3 is TGTGCCAGCACCCCTGGGGGGACAGACTCCACAGATACGCAGTATTTT. It yields the protein CASTPGGTDSTDTQYF.